The sequence of this T cell receptor (beta chain) was determined in a study of cytomegalovirus exposure and HLA in healthy donors. Study-level background: Some 85 million unique TCRs from HLA-typed donors were held in an early data release. Across 350 to 400 genotyped donors, 81% landed in the Caucasian-associated ancestry cluster. Study findings and constraints: A later analysis found that most CMV-associated TCR beta chains appeared HLA-restricted.

In regard to this clone: Its antigen remains unknown.

PCR involved 60 Vbeta and 13 Jbeta primers. Authors' processing steps: Later work found 65 million to 85 million unique TCR beta chains, with around 10 million shared. Sequenced by immunoSEQ multiplex PCR; TCRdb stores in-frame clones only, minus some. V and J calls and clone size come straight from that table; D and trimming were deduced from the DNA. Of about 110,000 clones listed, under 90% are singletons. V trimming: 6 bases; J trimming: 2 bases; junction bases outside the gene matches: 3. The CDR3 has 14 amino acids. The germline V gene encodes CDR1 SEHNR and CDR2 FQNEAQ (reference sequence). The V and J genes are TRBV7-9 and TRBJ2-1; 8 nucleotides match TRBD2. The sequenced sample consisted of PBMCs. The receptor's source is a woman aged 18-29 years in good health and CMV-seronegative. The CDR3 loop is CASSSGKAYNEQFF. The CDR3 DNA is TGTGCCAGCAGTAGCGGGAAGGCCTACAATGAGCAGTTCTTC.